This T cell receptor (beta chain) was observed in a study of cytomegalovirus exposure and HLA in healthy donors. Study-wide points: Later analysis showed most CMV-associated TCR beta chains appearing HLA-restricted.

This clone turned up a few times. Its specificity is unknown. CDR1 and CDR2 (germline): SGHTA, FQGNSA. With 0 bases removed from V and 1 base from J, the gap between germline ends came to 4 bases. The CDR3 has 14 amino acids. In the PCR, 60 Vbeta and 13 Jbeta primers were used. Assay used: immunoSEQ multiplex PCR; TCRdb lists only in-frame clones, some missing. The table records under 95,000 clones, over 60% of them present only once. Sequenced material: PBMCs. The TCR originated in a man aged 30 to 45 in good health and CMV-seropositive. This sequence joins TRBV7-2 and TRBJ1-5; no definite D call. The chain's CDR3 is CASSLAGSNQPQHF. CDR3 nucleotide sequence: TGTGCCAGCAGCTTAGCCGGGAGCAATCAGCCCCAGCATTTT.